One sample yielded the 6 T cell receptor beta chains listed below, sequenced in a study of T cells after yellow fever vaccination. Each CDR3 protein gets one entry after TCRdb re-called the 5' RACE reads with MiXCR. The sample comprises some 670,000 distinct CDR3 sequences, approximately 13% of which are singletons, and about 15% rests with the top ten. The sample in question was PBMCs, obtained on the day of the yellow fever booster vaccination. The receptors derive from a man between 25 and 39 years old who received the YFV17D yellow fever vaccine.

Concerning this clonotype itself: One end of the junction varies from germline; a read error may be responsible. The V call is TRBV30, the J call TRBJ1-5, with TRBD1 as a possible D gene (5 bases). Germline assignment: CDR1 GTSNPN and CDR2 SVGIG (reference sequence). This CDR3 comprises 13 residues. The CDR3 region has the DNA TGTGCCTGTAGTGGGGGTTGGGATCAGCCCCAGCATTTT. This gives the protein CACSGGWDQPQHF.

The rearrangement links TRBV19 to TRBJ1-1; no clear D gene. This CDR3 comprises 14 residues. Germline CDR1 and CDR2: LNHDA and SQIVND (reference sequence). Trimming took off 6 bases at V and 2 bases at J, with 13 bases between the two ends. CDR3 bases: TGTGCCAGTAGCCAATACCCGTTCAACACTGAAGCTTTCTTT. Its translation is CASSQYPFNTEAFF.

The chain carries TRBV5-5 and TRBJ2-5, with D unresolved. Trimming took 8 bases from V and 1 from J, leaving 15 bases between them. Per the germline V gene, CDR1 is SGHKS and CDR2 is YYEKEE (reference sequence). The CDR3 loop spans 14 amino acids. In nucleotides, the CDR3 is TGTGCCAGGAGCCCCTGGCCCACCCAAGAGACCCAGTACTTC. This sequence encodes CARSPWPTQETQYF.

Only a few counts were recorded for this clonotype. This rearrangement joins TRBV10-3 to TRBJ2-3; weak D call: TRBD1 (6 bases). The CDR3 has 14 residues. Germline V gene sequence: CDR1 ENHRY, CDR2 SYGVKD. The ends were cut back, 4 bases at V and 3 bases at J, with 11 bases in the middle. This CDR3 reads CAISGGGATDTQYF. In DNA, the CDR3 is TGTGCCATCAGTGGAGGGGGAGCGACAGATACGCAGTATTTT.

The gene calls are TRBV30 and TRBJ2-7; either TRBD1 or TRBD2 may supply D (6 bases each). The V gene's germline CDR1 is GTSNPN and CDR2 SVGIG (reference sequence). V was cut by 8 bases and J by 7 bases, with 21 bases left in between. The CDR3 is 13 amino acids. CDR3 amino acids: CASRGHLGGEQYF. The CDR3 nucleotides read TGTGCCAGCCGGGGGCACCTAGGCGGGGAGCAGTACTTC.

CDR3 nucleotides: TGTGCCAGCTCACAAGGGCGGGGCCTTGTGGAGGAGCAGTACTTC. It translates to CASSQGRGLVEEQYF. The chain employs TRBV18 and TRBJ2-7, with TRBD2 as a possible D gene (6 bases). V lost 4 bases, J lost 7 bases, and 20 bases lay in between. The CDR3 contains 15 residues. Germline V gene sequence: CDR1 KGHSH, CDR2 LQKENI.